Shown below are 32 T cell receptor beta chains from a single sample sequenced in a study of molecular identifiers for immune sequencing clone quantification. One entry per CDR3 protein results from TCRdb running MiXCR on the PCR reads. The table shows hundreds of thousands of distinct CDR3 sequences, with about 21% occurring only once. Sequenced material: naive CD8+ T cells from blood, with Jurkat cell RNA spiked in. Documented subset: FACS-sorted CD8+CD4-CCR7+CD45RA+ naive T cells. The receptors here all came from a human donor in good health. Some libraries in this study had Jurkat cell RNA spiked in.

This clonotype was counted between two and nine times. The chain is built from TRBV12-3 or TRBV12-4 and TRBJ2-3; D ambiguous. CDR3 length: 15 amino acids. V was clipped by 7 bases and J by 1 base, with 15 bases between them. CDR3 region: CASNPSVGGTDTQYF. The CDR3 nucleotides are TGTGCCAGCAATCCAAGTGTGGGCGGCACAGATACGCAGTATTTT.

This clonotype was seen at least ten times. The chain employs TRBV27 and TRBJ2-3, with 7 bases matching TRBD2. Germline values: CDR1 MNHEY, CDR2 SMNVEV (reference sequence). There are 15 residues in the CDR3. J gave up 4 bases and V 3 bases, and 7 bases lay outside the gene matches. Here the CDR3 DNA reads TGTGCCAGCAGTTTGGAGACTAGCTCGGCAGATACGCAGTATTTT. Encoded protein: CASSLETSSADTQYF.

The CDR3 loop is CATSGPGLQETQYF. The DNA of the CDR3 is TGTGCCACCAGTGGCCCGGGACTTCAAGAGACCCAGTACTTC. V is TRBV24-1 and J is TRBJ2-5, with a tentative D call TRBD2 (6 bases). CDR1 is KGHDR, CDR2 SFDVKD, per germline. Trimming left V 5 bases short and J 2 bases short, with 11 bases between. This CDR3 has 14 amino acids.

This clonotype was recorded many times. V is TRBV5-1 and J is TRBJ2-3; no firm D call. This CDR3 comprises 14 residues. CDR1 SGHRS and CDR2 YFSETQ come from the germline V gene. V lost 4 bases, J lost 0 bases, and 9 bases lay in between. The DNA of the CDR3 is TGCGCCAGCAGCCCGGCCGGAAGCACAGATACGCAGTATTTT. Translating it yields CASSPAGSTDTQYF.

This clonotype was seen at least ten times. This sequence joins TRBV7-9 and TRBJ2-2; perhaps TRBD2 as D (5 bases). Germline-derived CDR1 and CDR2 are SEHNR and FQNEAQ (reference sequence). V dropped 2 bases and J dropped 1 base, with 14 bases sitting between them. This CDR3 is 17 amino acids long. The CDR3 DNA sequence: TGTGCCAGCAGCTTAAGGGCCACCGGGATGAACACCGGGGAGCTGTTTTTT. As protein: CASSLRATGMNTGELFF.

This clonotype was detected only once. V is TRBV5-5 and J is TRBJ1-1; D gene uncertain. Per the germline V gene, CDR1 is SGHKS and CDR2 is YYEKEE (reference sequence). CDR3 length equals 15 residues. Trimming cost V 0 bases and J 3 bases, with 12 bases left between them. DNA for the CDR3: TGTGCCAGCAGCTTGGATTCAAATATGGACACTGAAGCTTTCTTT. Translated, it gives CASSLDSNMDTEAFF.

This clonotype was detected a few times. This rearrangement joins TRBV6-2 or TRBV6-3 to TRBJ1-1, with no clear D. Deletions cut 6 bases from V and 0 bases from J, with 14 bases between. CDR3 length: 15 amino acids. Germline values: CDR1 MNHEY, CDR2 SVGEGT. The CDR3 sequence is CASRAKIYMNTEAFF. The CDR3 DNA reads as TGTGCCAGCAGGGCGAAGATCTATATGAACACTGAAGCTTTCTTT.

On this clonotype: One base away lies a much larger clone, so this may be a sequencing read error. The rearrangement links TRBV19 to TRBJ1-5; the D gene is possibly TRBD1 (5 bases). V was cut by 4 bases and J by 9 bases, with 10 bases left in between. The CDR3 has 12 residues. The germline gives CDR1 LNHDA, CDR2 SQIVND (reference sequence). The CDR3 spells CASSNFGTPQHF. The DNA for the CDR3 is TGTGCCAGTAGTAATTTCGGGACGCCCCAGCATTTT.

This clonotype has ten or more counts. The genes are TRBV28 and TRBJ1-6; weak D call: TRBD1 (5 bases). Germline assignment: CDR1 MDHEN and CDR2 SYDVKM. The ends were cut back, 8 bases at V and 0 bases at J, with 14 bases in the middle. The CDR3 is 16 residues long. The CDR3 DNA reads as TGTGCCAGCTTGCTGGACAAGAGCTCCTATAATTCACCCCTCCACTTT. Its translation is CASLLDKSSYNSPLHF.

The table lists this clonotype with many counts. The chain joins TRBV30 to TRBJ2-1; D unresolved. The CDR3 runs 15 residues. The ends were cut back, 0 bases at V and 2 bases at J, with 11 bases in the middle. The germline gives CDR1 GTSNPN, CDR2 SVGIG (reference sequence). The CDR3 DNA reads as TGTGCCTGGAGTGTCTGGTCATCTCCCTACAATGAGCAGTTCTTC. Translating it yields CAWSVWSSPYNEQFF.

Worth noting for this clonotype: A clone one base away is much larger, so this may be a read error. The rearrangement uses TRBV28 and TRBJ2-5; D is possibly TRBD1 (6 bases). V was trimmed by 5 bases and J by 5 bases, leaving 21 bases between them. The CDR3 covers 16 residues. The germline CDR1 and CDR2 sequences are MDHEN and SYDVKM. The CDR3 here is CASSLGSRDNLETQYF. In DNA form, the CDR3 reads TGTGCCAGCAGTCTAGGTTCTCGGGACAATCTCGAGACCCAGTACTTC.

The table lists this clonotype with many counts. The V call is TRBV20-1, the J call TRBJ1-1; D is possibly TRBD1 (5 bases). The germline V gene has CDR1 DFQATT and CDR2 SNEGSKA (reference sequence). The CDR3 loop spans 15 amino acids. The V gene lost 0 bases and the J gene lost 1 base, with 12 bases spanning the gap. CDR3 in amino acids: CSARDWMGENTEAFF. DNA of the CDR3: TGCAGTGCTAGAGATTGGATGGGGGAGAACACTGAAGCTTTCTTT.

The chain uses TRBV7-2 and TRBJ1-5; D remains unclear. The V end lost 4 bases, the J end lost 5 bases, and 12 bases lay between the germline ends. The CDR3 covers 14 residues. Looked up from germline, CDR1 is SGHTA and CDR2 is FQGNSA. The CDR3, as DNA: TGTGCCAGCAGCTCGGACCCCCAAGATCAGCCCCAGCATTTT. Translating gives CASSSDPQDQPQHF.

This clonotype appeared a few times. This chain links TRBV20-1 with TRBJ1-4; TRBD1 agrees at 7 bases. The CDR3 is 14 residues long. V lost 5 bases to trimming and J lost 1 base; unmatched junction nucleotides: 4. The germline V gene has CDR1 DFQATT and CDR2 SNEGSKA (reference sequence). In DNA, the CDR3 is TGCAGTGCTCCTCGGGACAGAACTAATGAAAAACTGTTTTTT. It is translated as CSAPRDRTNEKLFF.

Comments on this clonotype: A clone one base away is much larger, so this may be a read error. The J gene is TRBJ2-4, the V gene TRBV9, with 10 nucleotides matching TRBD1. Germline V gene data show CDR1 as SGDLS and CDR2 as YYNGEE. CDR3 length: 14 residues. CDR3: CASSQTGGKNTQYF. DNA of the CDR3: TGTGCCAGCAGCCAGACAGGGGGCAAAAACACTCAGTACTTC.

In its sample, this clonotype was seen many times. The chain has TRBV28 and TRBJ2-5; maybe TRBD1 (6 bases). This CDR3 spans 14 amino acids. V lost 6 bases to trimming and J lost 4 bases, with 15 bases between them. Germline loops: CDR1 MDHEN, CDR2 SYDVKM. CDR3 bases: TGTGCCAGCAGCCCCGGGACACCCCGAGAGACCCAGTACTTC. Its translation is CASSPGTPRETQYF. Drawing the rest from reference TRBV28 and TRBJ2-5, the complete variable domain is DVKVTQSSRYLVKRTGEKVFLECVQDMDHENMFWYRQDPGLGLRLIYFSYDVKMKEKGDIPEGYSVSREKKERFSLILESASTNQTSMYLCASSPGTPRETQYFGPGTRLLVL.

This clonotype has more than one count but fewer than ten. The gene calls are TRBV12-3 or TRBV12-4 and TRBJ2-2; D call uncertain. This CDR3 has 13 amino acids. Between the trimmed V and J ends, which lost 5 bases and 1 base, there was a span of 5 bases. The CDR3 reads CASSVWNTGELFF. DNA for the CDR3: TGTGCCAGCAGTGTCTGGAACACCGGGGAGCTGTTTTTT.

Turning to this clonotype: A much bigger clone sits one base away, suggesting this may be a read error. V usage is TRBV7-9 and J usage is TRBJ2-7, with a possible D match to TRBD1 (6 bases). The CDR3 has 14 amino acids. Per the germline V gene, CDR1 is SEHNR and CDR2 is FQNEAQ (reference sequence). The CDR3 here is CTSIPGQGSYEQYF. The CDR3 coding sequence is TGTACCAGCATCCCGGGTCAGGGGAGCTACGAGCAGTACTTC. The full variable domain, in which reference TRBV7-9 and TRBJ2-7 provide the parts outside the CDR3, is DTGVSQNPRHKITKRGQNVTFRCDPISEHNRLYWYRQTLGQGPEFLTYFQNEAQLEKSRLLSDRFSAERPKGSFSTLEIQRTEQGDSAMYLCTSIPGQGSYEQYFGPGTRLTVT.

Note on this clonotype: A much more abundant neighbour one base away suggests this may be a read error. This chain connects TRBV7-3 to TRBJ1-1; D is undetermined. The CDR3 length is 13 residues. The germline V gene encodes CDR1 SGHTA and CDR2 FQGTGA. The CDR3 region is CASSPPGSTEALF. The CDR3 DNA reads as TGTGCCAGCAGCCCTCCGGGTAGCACTGAAGCTCTCTTT.

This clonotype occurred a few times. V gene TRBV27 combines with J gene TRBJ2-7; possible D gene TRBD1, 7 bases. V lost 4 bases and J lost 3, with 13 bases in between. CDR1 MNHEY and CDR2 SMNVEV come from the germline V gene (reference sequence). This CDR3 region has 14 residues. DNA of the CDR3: TGTGCCAGCAGTTACCAGGGGGGCTTCTACGAGCAGTACTTC. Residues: CASSYQGGFYEQYF.

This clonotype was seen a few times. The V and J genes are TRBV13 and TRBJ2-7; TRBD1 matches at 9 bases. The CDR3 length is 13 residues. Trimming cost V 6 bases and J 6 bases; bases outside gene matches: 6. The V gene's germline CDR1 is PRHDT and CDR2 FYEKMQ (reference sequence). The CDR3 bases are TGTGCCAGCAGTCAAACAGGGGGCCCCGAGCAGTACTTC. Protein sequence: CASSQTGGPEQYF. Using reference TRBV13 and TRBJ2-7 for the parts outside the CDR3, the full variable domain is AAGVIQSPRHLIKEKRETATLKCYPIPRHDTVYWYQQGPGQDPQFLISFYEKMQSDKGSIPDRFSAQQFSDYHSELNMSSLELGDSALYFCASSQTGGPEQYFGPGTRLTVT.

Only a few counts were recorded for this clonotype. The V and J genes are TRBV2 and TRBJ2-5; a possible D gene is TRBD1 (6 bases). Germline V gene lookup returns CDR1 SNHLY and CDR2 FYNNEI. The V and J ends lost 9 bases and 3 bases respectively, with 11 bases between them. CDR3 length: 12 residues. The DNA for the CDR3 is TGTGCCAGGGGGACACAGGAAGAGACCCAGTACTTC. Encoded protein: CARGTQEETQYF.

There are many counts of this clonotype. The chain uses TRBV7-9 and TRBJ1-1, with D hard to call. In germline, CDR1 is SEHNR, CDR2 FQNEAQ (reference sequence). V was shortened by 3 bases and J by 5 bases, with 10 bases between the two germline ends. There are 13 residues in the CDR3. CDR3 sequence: CASSFGIDTEAFF. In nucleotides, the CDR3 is TGTGCCAGCAGCTTTGGGATAGATACTGAAGCTTTCTTT. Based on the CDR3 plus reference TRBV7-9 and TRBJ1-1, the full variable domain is DTGVSQNPRHKITKRGQNVTFRCDPISEHNRLYWYRQTLGQGPEFLTYFQNEAQLEKSRLLSDRFSAERPKGSFSTLEIQRTEQGDSAMYLCASSFGIDTEAFFGQGTRLTVV.

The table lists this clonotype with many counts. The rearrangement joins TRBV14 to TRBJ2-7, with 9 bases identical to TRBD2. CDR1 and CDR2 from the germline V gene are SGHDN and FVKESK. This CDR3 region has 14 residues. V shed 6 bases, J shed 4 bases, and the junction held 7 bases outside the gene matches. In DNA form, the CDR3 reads TGTGCCAGCAGGAACTCCACTAGCGGGTACGAGCAGTACTTC. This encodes CASRNSTSGYEQYF.

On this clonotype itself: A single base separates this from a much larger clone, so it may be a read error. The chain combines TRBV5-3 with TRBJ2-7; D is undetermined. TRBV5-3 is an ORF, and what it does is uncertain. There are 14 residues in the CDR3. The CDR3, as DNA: TGTGCCAGCAGCTTGGCCATGGACCCCTGCGAGAAGTACTTC. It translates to CASSLAMDPCEKYF.

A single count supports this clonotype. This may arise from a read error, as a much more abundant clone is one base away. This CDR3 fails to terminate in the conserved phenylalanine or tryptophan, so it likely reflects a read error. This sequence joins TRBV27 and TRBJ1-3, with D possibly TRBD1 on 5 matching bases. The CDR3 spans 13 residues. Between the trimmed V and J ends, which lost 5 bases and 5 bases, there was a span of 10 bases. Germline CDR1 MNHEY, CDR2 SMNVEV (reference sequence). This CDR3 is CASSPDTRNTIYS. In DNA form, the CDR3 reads TGTGCCAGCAGTCCGGACACCAGAAACACCATATATTCT.

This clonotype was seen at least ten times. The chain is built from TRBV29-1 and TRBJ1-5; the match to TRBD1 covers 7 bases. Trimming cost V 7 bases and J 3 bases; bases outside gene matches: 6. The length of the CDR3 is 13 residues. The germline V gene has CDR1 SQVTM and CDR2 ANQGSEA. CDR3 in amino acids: CSAQTGNNQPQHF. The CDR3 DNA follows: TGCAGCGCCCAGACAGGGAACAATCAGCCCCAGCATTTT.

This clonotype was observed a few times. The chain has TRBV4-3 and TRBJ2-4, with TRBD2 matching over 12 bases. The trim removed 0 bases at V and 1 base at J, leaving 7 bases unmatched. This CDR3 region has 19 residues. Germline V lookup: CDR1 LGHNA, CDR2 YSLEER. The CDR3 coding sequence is TGCGCCAGCAGCCAAGAAGAGACTAGCGGGAGATTGGCCAAAAACATTCAGTACTTC. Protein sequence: CASSQEETSGRLAKNIQYF.

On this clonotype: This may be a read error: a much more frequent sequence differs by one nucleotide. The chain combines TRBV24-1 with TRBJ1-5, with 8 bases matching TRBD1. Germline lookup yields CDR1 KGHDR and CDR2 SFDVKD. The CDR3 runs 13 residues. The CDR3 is CATRVTGDQPRHF. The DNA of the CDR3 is TGTGCCACCAGAGTGACAGGGGATCAGCCCCGGCATTTT.

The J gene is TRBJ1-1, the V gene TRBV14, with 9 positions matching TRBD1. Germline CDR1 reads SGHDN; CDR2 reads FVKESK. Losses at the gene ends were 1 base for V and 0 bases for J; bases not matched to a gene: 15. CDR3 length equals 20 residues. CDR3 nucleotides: TGTGCCAGCAGCCAAGTAGGGCGTAGGCGGGACAGGGCCCTGAACACTGAAGCTTTCTTT. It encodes CASSQVGRRRDRALNTEAFF.

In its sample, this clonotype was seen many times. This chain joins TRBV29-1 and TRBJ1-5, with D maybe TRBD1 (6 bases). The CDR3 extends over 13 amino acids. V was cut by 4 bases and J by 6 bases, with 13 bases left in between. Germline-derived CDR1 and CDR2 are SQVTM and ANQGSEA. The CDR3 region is CSVGTGLGQPQHF. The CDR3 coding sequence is TGCAGCGTTGGAACAGGGTTGGGTCAGCCCCAGCATTTT.

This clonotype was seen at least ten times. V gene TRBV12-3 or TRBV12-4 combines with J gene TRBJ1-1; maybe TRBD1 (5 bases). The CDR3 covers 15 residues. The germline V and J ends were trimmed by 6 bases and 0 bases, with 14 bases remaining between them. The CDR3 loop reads CASSHGGLLNTEAFF. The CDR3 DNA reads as TGTGCCAGCAGCCATGGGGGACTTCTGAACACTGAAGCTTTCTTT.